A selection of T cell receptor beta chains follows, all from one sample in a study of human T cells and chemical hapten exposure. TCRdb re-called the RACE reads with MiXCR, one entry per CDR3 protein. The sample comprises some 170,000 distinct CDR3 sequences, more than 20% of which are singletons, and less than 7% rests with the top ten. Sequencing used whole blood, obtained in connection with sensitization to the hapten diphenylcyclopropenone (DPC). Every receptor here comes from a woman aged 45-65 years with alopecia areata. Some clones in this sample may be carry-over from other donors' samples. Each CDR3 is given with its conserved first and last residue. A D gene is named only where the DNA matches it firmly. Clone size is stated in some rows and not others, as once, few, many or a class when expanded.

J gene | clone size | V gene | D gene | CDR3 protein | CDR3 DNA
TRBJ2-2 | - | TRBV7-7 | - | CASSLVTGNTGELFF | TGTGCCAGCAGCTTAGTGACAGGGAACACCGGGGAGCTGTTTTTT
TRBJ2-7 | - | TRBV5-1 | TRBD2 | CASSLRGLGLALISYEQYF | TGCGCCAGCAGCTTGCGGGGCCTCGGACTAGCTTTAATCTCCTACGAGCAGTACTTC
TRBJ1-1 | few | TRBV5-5 | TRBD1 | CASSRDRGLTEAFF | TGTGCCAGCAGCCGCGACAGGGGGCTTACTGAAGCTTTCTTT
TRBJ2-6 | - | TRBV9 | TRBD1 | CASSVFSGTGGSGANVLTF | TGTGCCAGCAGCGTCTTTTCCGGGACAGGAGGCTCTGGGGCCAACGTCCTGACTTTC
TRBJ2-6 | - | TRBV21-1 | - | CASTKSGANVLTF | TGTGCCAGCACCAAAAGCGGGGCCAACGTCCTGACTTTC
TRBJ1-5 | many | TRBV18 | - | CASSRGGGNQPQHF | TGTGCCAGCTCACGAGGGGGTGGGAATCAGCCCCAGCATTTT
TRBJ2-3 | - | TRBV20-1 | TRBD2 | CSARLAATSTDTQYF | TGCAGTGCGAGACTAGCCGCCACCAGCACAGATACGCAGTATTTT
TRBJ2-7 | - | TRBV5-1 | - | CASSSQGHDSYEQYF | TGCGCCAGCAGCTCCCAGGGTCACGACTCCTACGAGCAGTACTTC
TRBJ1-1 | - | TRBV29-1 | - | CSVMLRKVTTEAFF | TGCAGCGTCATGCTTAGAAAGGTGACGACTGAAGCTTTCTTT
TRBJ2-1 | - | TRBV2 | TRBD2 | CASSEDRTSGRDEQFF | TGTGCCAGCAGTGAAGACCGGACTAGCGGGAGAGATGAGCAGTTCTTC
TRBJ1-1 | few | TRBV2 | TRBD1 | CASRTRGLNTEAFF | TGTGCCAGCAGAACAAGGGGGCTGAACACTGAAGCTTTCTTT
TRBJ2-7 | - | TRBV11-2 | - | CASSFGRAAYEQYF | TGTGCCAGCAGCTTTGGCAGGGCTGCCTACGAGCAGTACTTC
TRBJ2-2 | - | TRBV15 | - | CATSRDIGAGELFF | TGTGCCACCAGCAGAGATATAGGGGCCGGGGAGCTGTTTTTT
TRBJ1-2 | - | TRBV29-1 | - | CSVEGETQRYGYTF | TGCAGCGTTGAGGGGGAGACTCAAAGATATGGCTACACCTTC
TRBJ1-1 | - | TRBV20-1 | - | CSATDRMNTEAFF | TGCAGTGCAACAGACAGAATGAACACTGAAGCTTTCTTT
TRBJ2-3 | many | TRBV29-1 | TRBD2 | CSARAGSTDTQYF | TGCAGCGCTAGAGCGGGAAGCACAGATACGCAGTATTTT
TRBJ1-5 | few | TRBV2 | - | CASSEGQDRVQPQHF | TGTGCCAGCAGTGAAGGACAGGATCGTGTTCAGCCCCAGCATTTT
TRBJ1-2 | - | TRBV7-6 | - | CASSFGGTLGGTGSNYGYTF | TGTGCCAGCAGCTTCGGGGGGACCCTCGGAGGGACGGGATCTAACTATGGCTACACCTTC
TRBJ2-7 | few | TRBV29-1 | TRBD1 | CSARTGGANEQYF | TGCAGCGCCCGGACAGGGGGGGCCAACGAGCAGTACTTC
TRBJ2-3 | - | TRBV7-3 | TRBD2 | CASSLGIAGVADTQYF | TGTGCCAGCAGCTTAGGAATAGCGGGAGTTGCAGATACGCAGTATTTT
TRBJ2-7 | few | TRBV6-5 | TRBD1 | CASRRRDRSSYEQYF | TGTGCCAGCAGGCGCCGGGACAGGAGCTCCTACGAGCAGTACTTC
TRBJ2-4 | few | TRBV7-2 | - | CASSLDPVQNIQYF | TGTGCCAGCAGCTTAGACCCCGTACAAAACATTCAGTACTTC
TRBJ2-5 | - | TRBV10-3 | TRBD2 | CAISESGEGGRETQYF | TGTGCCATCAGTGAGTCGGGCGAAGGCGGGAGAGAGACCCAGTACTTC
TRBJ1-6 | - | TRBV12-3/TRBV12-4 | - | CASRRDNSPLHF | TGTGCCAGCAGGCGGGACAATTCACCCCTCCACTTT
TRBJ2-3 | few | TRBV27 | - | CASTPGATQYF | TGTGCCAGCACCCCGGGAGCTACGCAGTATTTT
TRBJ2-1 | once | TRBV3-1 | TRBD2 | CASSQGTSGSPVLSEQFF | TGTGCCAGCAGCCAAGGGACTAGCGGGAGTCCGGTTTTAAGCGAGCAGTTCTTC
TRBJ2-3 | - | TRBV6-2/TRBV6-3 | TRBD2 | CASSPGLATDTQYF | TGTGCCAGCAGCCCGGGACTAGCGACAGATACGCAGTATTTT